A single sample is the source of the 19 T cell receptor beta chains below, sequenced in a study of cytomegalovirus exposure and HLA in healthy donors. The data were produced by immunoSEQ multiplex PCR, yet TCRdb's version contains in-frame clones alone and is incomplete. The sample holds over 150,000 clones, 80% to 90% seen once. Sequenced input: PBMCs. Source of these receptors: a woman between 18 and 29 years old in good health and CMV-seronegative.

CDR3 in DNA: TGTGCCAGCTCGCTTGAGGCCAGCTATAATTCACCCCTCCACTTT. Protein: CASSLEASYNSPLHF. The chain links TRBV18 to TRBJ1-6, with D hard to call. V lost 6 bases and J 3 bases, leaving 12 bases between the germline ends. This CDR3 has 15 residues. CDR1 and CDR2 (germline): KGHSH, LQKENI. Based on the CDR3 plus reference TRBV18 and TRBJ1-6, the full variable domain is NAGVMQNPRHLVRRRGQEARLRCSPMKGHSHVYWYRQLPEEGLKFMVYLQKENIIDESGMPKERFSAEFPKEGPSILRIQQVVRGDSAAYFCASSLEASYNSPLHFGNGTRLTVT.

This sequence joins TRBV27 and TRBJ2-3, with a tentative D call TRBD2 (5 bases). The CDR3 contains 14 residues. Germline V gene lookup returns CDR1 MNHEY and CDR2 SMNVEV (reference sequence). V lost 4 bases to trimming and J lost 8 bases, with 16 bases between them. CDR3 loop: CASSSGSRFATQYF. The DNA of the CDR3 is TGTGCCAGCAGTTCGGGGTCTCGGTTCGCTACGCAGTATTTT.

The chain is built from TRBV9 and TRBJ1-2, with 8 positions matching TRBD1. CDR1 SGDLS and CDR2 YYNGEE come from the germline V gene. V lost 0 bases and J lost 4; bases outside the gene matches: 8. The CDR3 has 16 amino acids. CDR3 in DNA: TGTGCCAGCAGCGTAGTGGGTACAGGGGGGCCCTATGGCTACACCTTC. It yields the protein CASSVVGTGGPYGYTF.

The CDR3: CASSDTETSLQYF. The CDR3 region has the DNA TGTGCCAGCAGTGACACGGAGACTAGTTTACAGTATTTT. The chain combines TRBV6-4 with TRBJ2-3; a weak D match, TRBD2 (6 bases). Trimming cost V 2 bases and J 12 bases, with 15 bases left between them. The CDR3 runs 13 residues. Germline assignment: CDR1 MRHNA and CDR2 SNTAGT.

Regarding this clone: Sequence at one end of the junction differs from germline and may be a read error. For the CDR3, the DNA is TGTGCCAGCTCGCCACACAGACAGGAGAACTATGGCTACACCTTC. It specifies CASSPHRQENYGYTF. The chain joins TRBV18 to TRBJ1-2; TRBD1 might be the D (6 bases). This CDR3 spans 15 amino acids. Germline V CDR1 and CDR2: KGHSH, LQKENI.

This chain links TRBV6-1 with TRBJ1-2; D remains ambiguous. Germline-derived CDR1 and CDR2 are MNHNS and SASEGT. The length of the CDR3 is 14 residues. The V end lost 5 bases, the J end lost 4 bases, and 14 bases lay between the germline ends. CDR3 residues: CASSPFGETYGYTF. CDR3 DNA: TGTGCCAGCAGTCCCTTCGGTGAAACCTATGGCTACACCTTC.

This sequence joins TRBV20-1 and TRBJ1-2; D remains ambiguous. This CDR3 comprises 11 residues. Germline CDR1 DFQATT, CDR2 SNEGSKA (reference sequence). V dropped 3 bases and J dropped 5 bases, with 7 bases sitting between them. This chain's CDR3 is CSASYEYGYTF. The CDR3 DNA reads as TGCAGTGCTAGTTACGAGTATGGCTACACCTTC.

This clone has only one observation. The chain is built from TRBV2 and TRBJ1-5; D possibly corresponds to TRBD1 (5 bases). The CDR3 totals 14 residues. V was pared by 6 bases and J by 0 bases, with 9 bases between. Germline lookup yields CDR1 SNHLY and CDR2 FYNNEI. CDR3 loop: CASRQGASNQPQHF. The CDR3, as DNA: TGTGCCAGCAGACAAGGGGCTAGCAATCAGCCCCAGCATTTT. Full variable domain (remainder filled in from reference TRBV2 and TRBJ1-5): EPEVTQTPSHQVTQMGQEVILRCVPISNHLYFYWYRQILGQKVEFLVSFYNNEISEKSEIFDDQFSVERPDGSNFTLKIRSTKLEDSAMYFCASRQGASNQPQHFGDGTRLSIL.

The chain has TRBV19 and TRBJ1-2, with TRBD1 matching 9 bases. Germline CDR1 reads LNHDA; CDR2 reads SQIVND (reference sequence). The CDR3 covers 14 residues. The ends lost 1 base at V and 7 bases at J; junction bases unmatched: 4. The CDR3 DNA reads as TGTGCCAGTAGTATAGTTGGGACAGGGACTGGCTACACCTTC. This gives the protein CASSIVGTGTGYTF. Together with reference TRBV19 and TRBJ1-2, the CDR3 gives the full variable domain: DGGITQSPKYLFRKEGQNVTLSCEQNLNHDAMYWYRQDPGQGLRLIYYSQIVNDFQKGDIAEGYSVSREKKESFPLTVTSAQKNPTAFYLCASSIVGTGTGYTFGSGTRLTVV.

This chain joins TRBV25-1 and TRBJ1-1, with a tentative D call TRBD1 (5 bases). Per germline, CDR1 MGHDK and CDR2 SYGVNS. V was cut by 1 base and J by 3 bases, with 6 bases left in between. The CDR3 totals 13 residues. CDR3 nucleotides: TGTGCCAGCAGTGAATGGGGGGACACTGAAGCTTTCTTT. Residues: CASSEWGDTEAFF.

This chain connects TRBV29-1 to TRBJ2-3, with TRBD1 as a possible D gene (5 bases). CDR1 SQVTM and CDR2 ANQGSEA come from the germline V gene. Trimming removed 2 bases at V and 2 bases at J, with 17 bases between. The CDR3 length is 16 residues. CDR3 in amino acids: CSVEKWAGIFTDTQYF. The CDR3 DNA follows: TGCAGCGTTGAAAAATGGGCAGGGATTTTCACAGATACGCAGTATTTT.

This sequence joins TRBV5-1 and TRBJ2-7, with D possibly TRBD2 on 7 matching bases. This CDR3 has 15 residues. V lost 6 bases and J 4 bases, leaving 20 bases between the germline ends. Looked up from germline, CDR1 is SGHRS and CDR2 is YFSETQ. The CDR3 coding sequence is TGCGCCAGCAATGGAGGGGGGGACCGATTATACGAGCAGTACTTC. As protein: CASNGGGDRLYEQYF.

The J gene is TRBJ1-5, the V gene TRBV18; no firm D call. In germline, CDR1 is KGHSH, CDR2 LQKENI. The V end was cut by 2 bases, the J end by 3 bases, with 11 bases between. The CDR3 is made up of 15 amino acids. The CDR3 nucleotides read TGTGCCAGCTCACCAACATCTTCCTTCAATCAGCCCCAGCATTTT. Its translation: CASSPTSSFNQPQHF.

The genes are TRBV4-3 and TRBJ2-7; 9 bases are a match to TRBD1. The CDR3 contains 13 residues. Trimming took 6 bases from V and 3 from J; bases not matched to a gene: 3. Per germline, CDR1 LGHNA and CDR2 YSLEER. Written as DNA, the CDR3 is TGCGCCAGCAGTCTGGGACAGGGCTACGAGCAGTACTTC. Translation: CASSLGQGYEQYF.

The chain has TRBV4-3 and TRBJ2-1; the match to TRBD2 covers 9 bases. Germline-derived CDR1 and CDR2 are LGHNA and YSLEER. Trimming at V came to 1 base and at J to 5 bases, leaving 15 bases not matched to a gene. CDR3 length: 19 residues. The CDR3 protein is CASSQALRALAGRHNEQFF. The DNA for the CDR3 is TGCGCCAGCAGCCAAGCCCTTAGGGCCCTAGCGGGGAGACACAATGAGCAGTTCTTC.

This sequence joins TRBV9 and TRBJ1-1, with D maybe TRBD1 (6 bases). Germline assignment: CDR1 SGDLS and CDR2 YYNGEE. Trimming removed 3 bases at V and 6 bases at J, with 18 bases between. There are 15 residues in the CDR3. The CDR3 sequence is CASSGGDNIRPEAFF. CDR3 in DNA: TGTGCCAGCAGCGGAGGGGACAATATACGGCCTGAAGCTTTCTTT.

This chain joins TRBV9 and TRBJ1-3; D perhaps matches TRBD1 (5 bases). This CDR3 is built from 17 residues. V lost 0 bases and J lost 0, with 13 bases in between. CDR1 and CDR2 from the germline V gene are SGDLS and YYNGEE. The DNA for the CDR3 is TGTGCCAGCAGCGTAGGAGGTGGGGCTGTCTCTGGAAACACCATATATTTT. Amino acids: CASSVGGGAVSGNTIYF.

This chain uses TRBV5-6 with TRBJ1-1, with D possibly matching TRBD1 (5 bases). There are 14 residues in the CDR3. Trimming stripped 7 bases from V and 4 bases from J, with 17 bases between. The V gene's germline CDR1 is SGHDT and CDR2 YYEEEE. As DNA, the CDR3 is TGTGCCAGCGGATCAGGGTCCCGGTCCACTGAAGCTTTCTTT. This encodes CASGSGSRSTEAFF.

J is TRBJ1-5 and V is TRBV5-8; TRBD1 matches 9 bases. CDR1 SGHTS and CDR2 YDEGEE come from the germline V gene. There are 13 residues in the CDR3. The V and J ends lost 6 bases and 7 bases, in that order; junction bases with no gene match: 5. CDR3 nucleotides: TGTGCCAGCACCAAGACAGGGGGACAGCCCCAGCATTTT. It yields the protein CASTKTGGQPQHF.